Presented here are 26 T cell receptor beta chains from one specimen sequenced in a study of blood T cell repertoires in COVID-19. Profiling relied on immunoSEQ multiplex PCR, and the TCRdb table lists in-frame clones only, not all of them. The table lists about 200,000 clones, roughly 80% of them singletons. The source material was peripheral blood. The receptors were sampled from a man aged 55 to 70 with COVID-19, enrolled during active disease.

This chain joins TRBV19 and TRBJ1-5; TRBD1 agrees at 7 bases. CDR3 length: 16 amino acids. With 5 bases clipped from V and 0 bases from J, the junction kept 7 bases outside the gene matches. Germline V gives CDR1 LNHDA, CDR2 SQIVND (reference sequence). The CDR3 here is CASSFRDSYSNQPQHF. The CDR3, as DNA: TGTGCCAGTAGTTTCCGGGACAGTTATAGCAATCAGCCCCAGCATTTT.

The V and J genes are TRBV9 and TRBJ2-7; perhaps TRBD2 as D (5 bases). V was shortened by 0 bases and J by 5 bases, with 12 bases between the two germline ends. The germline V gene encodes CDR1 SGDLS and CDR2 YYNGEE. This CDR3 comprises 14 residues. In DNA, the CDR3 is TGTGCCAGCAGCGTAGACGGGAACAGAGACGAGCAGTACTTC. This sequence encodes CASSVDGNRDEQYF.

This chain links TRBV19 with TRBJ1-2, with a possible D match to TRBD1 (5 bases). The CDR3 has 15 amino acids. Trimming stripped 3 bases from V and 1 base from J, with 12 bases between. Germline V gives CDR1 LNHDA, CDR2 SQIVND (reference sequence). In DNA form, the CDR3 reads TGTGCCAGTAGTATTTCCCCGACAGATAACTATGGCTACACCTTC. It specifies CASSISPTDNYGYTF. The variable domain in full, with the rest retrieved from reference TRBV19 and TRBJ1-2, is DGGITQSPKYLFRKEGQNVTLSCEQNLNHDAMYWYRQDPGQGLRLIYYSQIVNDFQKGDIAEGYSVSREKKESFPLTVTSAQKNPTAFYLCASSISPTDNYGYTFGSGTRLTVV.

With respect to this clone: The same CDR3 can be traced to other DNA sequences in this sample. The CDR3 is CSVSGTVNTEAFF. The CDR3 coding sequence is TGCAGCGTTTCAGGGACTGTGAACACTGAAGCTTTCTTT. This chain joins TRBV29-1 and TRBJ1-1; D might be TRBD1 (5 bases). The CDR3 spans 13 residues. V was pared by 5 bases and J by 0 bases, with 10 bases between. Germline values: CDR1 SQVTM, CDR2 ANQGSEA.

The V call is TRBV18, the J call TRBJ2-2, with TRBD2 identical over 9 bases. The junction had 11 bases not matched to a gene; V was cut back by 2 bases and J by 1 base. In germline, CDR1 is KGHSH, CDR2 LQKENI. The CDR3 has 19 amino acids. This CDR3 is CASSPSLASGVRNTGELFF. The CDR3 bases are TGTGCCAGCTCACCAAGCTTAGCTAGCGGGGTCCGGAACACCGGGGAGCTGTTTTTT.

CDR3 nucleotides: TGCGCCAGCAGCCCCCTAAAACGACTAGCGGGGACCTACAATGAGCAGTTCTTC. Translation: CASSPLKRLAGTYNEQFF. The genes are TRBV5-1 and TRBJ2-1; 11 nucleotides agree with TRBD2. The germline V gene encodes CDR1 SGHRS and CDR2 YFSETQ. The CDR3 totals 18 residues. With V trimmed by 4 bases and J by 2 bases, 11 bases remained unmatched.

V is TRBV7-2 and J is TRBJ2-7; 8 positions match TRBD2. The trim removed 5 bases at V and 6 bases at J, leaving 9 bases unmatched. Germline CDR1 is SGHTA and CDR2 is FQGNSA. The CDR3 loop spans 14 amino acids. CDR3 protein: CASSPGGTGLEQYF. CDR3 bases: TGTGCCAGCAGCCCGGGGGGGACGGGGCTCGAGCAGTACTTC.

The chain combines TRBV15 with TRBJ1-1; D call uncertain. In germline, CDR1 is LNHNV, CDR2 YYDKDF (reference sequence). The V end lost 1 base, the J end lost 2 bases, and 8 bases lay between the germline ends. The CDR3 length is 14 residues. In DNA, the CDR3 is TGTGCCACCAGCAGAGGTAGCACAAACACTGAAGCTTTCTTT. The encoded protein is CATSRGSTNTEAFF.

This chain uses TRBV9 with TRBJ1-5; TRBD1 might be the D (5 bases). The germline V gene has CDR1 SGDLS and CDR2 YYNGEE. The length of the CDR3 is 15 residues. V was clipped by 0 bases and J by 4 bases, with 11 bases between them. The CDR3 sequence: CASSVGWGGNQPQHF. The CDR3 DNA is TGTGCCAGCAGCGTAGGGTGGGGGGGTAATCAGCCCCAGCATTTT.

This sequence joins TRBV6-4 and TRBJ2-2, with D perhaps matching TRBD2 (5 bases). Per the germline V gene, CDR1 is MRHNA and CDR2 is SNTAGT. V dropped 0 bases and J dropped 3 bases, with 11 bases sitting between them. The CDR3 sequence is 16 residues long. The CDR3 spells CASSDSVSGDTGELFF. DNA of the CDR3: TGTGCCAGCAGTGACTCGGTCTCCGGGGACACCGGGGAGCTGTTTTTT.

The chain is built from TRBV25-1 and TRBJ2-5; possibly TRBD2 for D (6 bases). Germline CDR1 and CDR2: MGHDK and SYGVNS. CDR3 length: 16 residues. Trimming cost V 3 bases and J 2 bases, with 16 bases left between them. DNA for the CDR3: TGTGCCAGCAGTGACCCAAAGCGGGTGCGACAAGAGACCCAGTACTTC. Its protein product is CASSDPKRVRQETQYF.

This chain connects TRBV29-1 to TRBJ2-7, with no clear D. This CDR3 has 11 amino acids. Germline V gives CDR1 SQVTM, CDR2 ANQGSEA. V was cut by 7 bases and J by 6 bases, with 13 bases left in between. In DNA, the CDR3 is TGCAGCGGGTTCGGCCGCGGCGAGCAGTACTTC. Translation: CSGFGRGEQYF.

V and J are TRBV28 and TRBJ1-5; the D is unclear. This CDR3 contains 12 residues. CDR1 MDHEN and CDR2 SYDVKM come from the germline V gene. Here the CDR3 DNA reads TGTGCAGTGGCAGGTGGTAATCAGCCCCAGCATTTT. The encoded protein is CAVAGGNQPQHF.

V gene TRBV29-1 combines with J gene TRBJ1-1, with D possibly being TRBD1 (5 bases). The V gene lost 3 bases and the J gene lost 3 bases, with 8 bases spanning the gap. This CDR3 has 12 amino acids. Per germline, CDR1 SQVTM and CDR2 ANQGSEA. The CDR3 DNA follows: TGCAGCGTTGATAGGGGTTACACTGAAGCTTTCTTT. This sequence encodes CSVDRGYTEAFF.

The CDR3: CASSSGTGVYNEQFF. CDR3 bases: TGTGCCAGCAGCTCCGGGACGGGAGTCTACAATGAGCAGTTCTTC. The chain carries TRBV7-3 and TRBJ2-1; D perhaps matches TRBD2 (6 bases). V gave up 4 bases and J gave up 3 bases, with 13 bases separating them. CDR3 length: 15 residues. The germline V gene encodes CDR1 SGHTA and CDR2 FQGTGA.

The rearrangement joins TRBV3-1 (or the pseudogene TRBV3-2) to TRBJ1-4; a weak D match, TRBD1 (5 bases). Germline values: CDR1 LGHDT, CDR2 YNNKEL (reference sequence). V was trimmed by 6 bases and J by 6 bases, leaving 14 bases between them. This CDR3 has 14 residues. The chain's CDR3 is CASREAGTHEKLFF. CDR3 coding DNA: TGTGCCAGCAGGGAGGCCGGGACTCATGAAAAACTGTTTTTT.

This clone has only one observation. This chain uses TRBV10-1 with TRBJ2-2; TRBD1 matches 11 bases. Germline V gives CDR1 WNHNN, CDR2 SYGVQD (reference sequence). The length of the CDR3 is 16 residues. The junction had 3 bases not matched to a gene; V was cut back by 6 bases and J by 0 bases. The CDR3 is CASSRGQGANTGELFF. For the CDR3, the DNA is TGCGCCAGCAGCAGGGGACAGGGGGCGAACACCGGGGAGCTGTTTTTT.

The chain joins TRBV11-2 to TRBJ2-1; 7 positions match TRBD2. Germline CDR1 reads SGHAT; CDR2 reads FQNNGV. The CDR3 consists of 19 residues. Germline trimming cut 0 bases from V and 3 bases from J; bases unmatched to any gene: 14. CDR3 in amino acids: CASSLDLGPGLTYYNEQFF. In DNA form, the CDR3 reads TGTGCCAGCAGCTTAGATCTAGGACCGGGACTAACTTACTACAATGAGCAGTTCTTC. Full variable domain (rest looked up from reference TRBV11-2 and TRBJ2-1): EAGVAQSPRYKIIEKRQSVAFWCNPISGHATLYWYQQILGQGPKLLIQFQNNGVVDDSQLPKDRFSAERLKGVDSTLKIQPAKLEDSAVYLCASSLDLGPGLTYYNEQFFGPGTRLTVL.

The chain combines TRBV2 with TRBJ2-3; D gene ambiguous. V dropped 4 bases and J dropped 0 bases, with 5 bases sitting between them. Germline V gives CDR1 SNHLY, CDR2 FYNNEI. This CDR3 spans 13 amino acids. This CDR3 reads CASSGGSTDTQYF. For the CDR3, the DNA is TGTGCCAGCAGTGGAGGTAGCACAGATACGCAGTATTTT.

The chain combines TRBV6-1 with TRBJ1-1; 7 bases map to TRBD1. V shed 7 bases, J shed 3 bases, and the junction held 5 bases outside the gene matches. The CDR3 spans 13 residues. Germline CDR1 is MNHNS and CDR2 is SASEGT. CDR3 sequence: CASKIQGDTEAFF. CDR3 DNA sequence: TGTGCCAGCAAAATTCAGGGGGACACTGAAGCTTTCTTT.

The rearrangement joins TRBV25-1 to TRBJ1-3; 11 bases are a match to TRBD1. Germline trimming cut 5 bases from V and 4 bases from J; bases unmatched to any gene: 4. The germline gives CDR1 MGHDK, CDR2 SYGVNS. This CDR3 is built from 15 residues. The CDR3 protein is CASSSDRGLGNTIYF. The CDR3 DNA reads TGTGCCAGCAGTTCGGACAGGGGGCTAGGAAACACCATATATTTT.

As DNA, the CDR3 is TGTGCCAGCAGCTATCGACTAGTAGAGGGCACAGATACGCAGTATTTT. Protein product: CASSYRLVEGTDTQYF. J is TRBJ2-3 and V is TRBV11-2, with a weak D call TRBD2 (6 bases). Germline V gives CDR1 SGHAT, CDR2 FQNNGV. Trimming removed 4 bases at V and 1 base at J, with 15 bases between. The CDR3 spans 16 residues. The whole variable domain, remainder taken from reference TRBV11-2 and TRBJ2-3, is EAGVAQSPRYKIIEKRQSVAFWCNPISGHATLYWYQQILGQGPKLLIQFQNNGVVDDSQLPKDRFSAERLKGVDSTLKIQPAKLEDSAVYLCASSYRLVEGTDTQYFGPGTRLTVL.

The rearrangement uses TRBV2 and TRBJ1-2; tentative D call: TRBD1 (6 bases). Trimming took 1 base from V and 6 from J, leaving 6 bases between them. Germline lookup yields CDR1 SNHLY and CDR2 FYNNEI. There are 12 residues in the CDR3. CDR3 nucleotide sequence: TGTGCCAGCAGTGAAGAGGGGGATGGCTACACCTTC. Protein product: CASSEEGDGYTF.

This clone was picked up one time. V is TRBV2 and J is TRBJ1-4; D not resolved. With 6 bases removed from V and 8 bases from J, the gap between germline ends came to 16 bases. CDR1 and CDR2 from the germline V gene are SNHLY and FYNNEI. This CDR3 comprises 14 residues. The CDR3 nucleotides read TGTGCCAGCAGCCGAGATCTCTTTCCAGAAAAACTGTTTTTT. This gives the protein CASSRDLFPEKLFF. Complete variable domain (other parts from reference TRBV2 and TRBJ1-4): EPEVTQTPSHQVTQMGQEVILRCVPISNHLYFYWYRQILGQKVEFLVSFYNNEISEKSEIFDDQFSVERPDGSNFTLKIRSTKLEDSAMYFCASSRDLFPEKLFFGSGTQLSVL.

CDR3 in amino acids: CAWSLGQLYEQYF. In DNA, the CDR3 is TGTGCCTGGAGTCTAGGCCAGCTCTACGAGCAGTACTTC. This chain connects TRBV30 to TRBJ2-7; no clear D gene. Germline V lookup: CDR1 GTSNPN, CDR2 SVGIG (reference sequence). CDR3 length: 13 amino acids. V was cut by 2 bases and J by 3 bases, with 11 bases left in between.

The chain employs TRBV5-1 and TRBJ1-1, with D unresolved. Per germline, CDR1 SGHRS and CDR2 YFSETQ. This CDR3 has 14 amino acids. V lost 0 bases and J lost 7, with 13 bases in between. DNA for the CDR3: TGCGCCAGCAGCTTGGGACAAGGAGGCGGTGAAGCTTTCTTT. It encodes CASSLGQGGGEAFF.